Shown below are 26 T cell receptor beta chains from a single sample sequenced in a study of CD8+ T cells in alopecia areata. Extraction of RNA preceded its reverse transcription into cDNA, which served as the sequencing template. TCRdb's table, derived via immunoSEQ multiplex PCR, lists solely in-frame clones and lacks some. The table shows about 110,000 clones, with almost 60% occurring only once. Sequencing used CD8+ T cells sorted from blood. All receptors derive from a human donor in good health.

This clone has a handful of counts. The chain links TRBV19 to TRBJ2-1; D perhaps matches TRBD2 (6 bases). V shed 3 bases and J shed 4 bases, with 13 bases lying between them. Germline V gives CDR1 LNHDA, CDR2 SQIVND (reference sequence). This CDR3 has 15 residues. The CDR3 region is CASSMDSGVYNEQFF. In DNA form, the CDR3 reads TGTGCCAGTAGTATGGATAGCGGAGTTTACAATGAGCAGTTCTTC. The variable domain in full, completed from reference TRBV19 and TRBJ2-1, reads DGGITQSPKYLFRKEGQNVTLSCEQNLNHDAMYWYRQDPGQGLRLIYYSQIVNDFQKGDIAEGYSVSREKKESFPLTVTSAQKNPTAFYLCASSMDSGVYNEQFFGPGTRLTVL.

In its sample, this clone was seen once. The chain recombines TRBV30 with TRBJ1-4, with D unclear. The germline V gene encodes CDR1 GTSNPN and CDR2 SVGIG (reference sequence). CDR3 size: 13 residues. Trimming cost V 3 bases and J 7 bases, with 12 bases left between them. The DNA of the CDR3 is TGTGCCTGGAGGTCCGCCGAGCCTGAAAAACTGTTTTTT. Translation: CAWRSAEPEKLFF.

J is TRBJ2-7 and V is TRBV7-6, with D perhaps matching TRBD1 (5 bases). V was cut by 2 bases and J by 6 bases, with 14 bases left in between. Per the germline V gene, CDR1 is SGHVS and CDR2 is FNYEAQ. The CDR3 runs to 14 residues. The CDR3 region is CASSLWWQGSEQYF. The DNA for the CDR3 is TGTGCCAGCAGCTTATGGTGGCAGGGAAGCGAGCAGTACTTC.

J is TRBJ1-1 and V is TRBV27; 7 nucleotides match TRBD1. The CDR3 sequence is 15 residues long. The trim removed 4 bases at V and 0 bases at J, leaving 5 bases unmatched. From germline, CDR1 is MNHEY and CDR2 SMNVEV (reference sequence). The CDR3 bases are TGTGCCAGCAGTTCAAGACAGGGCGTGAACACTGAAGCTTTCTTT. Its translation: CASSSRQGVNTEAFF.

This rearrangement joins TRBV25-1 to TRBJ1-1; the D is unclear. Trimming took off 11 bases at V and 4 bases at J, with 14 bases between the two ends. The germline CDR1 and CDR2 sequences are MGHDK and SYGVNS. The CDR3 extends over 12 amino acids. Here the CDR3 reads CAATGGGTEAFF. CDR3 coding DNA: TGTGCCGCCACGGGAGGAGGCACTGAAGCTTTCTTT.

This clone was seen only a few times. In nucleotides, the CDR3 is TGTGCCAGCAGCTTTGGACAGGTCTATGAGCAGTTCTTC. Protein product: CASSFGQVYEQFF. The rearrangement uses TRBV5-6 and TRBJ2-1; 7 positions agree with TRBD1. The CDR3 is 13 residues long. The V segment lost 2 bases and the J segment 8 bases; nucleotides outside the gene matches: 4. Looked up from germline, CDR1 is SGHDT and CDR2 is YYEEEE. The whole variable domain, filled in from reference TRBV5-6 and TRBJ2-1, reads DAGVTQSPTHLIKTRGQQVTLRCSPKSGHDTVSWYQQALGQGPQFIFQYYEEEERQRGNFPDRFSGHQFPNYSSELNVNALLLGDSALYLCASSFGQVYEQFFGPGTRLTVL.

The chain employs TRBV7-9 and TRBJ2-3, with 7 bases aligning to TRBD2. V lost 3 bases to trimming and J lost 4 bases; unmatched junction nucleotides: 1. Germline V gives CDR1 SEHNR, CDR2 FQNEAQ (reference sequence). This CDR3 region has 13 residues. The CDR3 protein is CASSFGLADTQYF. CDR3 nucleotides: TGTGCCAGCAGCTTCGGACTAGCAGATACGCAGTATTTT. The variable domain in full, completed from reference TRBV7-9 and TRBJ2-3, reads DTGVSQNPRHKITKRGQNVTFRCDPISEHNRLYWYRQTLGQGPEFLTYFQNEAQLEKSRLLSDRFSAERPKGSFSTLEIQRTEQGDSAMYLCASSFGLADTQYFGPGTRLTVL.

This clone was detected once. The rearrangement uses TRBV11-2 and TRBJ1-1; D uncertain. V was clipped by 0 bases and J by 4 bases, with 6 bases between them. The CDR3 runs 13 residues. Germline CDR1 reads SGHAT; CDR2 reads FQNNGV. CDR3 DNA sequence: TGTGCCAGCAGCTTAGATCCTGGCACTGAAGCTTTCTTT. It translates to CASSLDPGTEAFF.

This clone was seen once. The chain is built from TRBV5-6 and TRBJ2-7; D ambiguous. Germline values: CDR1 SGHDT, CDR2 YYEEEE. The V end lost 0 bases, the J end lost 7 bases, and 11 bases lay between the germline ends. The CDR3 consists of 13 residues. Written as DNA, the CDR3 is TGTGCCAGCAGCTTGGGTGACCTCTGGGAGCAGTACTTC. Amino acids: CASSLGDLWEQYF.

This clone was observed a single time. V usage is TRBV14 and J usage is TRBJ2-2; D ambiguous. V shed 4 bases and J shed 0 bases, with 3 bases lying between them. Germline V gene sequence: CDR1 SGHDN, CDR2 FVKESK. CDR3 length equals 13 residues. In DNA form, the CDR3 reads TGTGCCAGCAGCCCAACGAACACCGGGGAGCTGTTTTTT. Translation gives CASSPTNTGELFF.

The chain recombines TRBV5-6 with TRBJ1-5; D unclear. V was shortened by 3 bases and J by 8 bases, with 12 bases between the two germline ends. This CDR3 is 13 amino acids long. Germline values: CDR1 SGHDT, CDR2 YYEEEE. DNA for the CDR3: TGTGCCAGCAGCTCCGGAGGGATGGAGCCCCAGCATTTT. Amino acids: CASSSGGMEPQHF.

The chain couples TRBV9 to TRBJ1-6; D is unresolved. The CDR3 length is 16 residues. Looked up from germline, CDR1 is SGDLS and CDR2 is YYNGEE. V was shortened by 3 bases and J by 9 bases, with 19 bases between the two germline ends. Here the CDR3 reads CASSGKDGPQSSPLHF. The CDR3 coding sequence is TGTGCCAGCAGCGGTAAAGATGGGCCCCAAAGTTCACCCCTCCACTTT.

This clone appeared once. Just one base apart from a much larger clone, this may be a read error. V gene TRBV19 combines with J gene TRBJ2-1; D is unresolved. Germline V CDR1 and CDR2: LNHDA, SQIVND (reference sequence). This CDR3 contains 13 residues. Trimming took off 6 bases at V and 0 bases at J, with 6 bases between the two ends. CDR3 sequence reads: CASSPSSYNEQFF. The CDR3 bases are TGTGCCAGTAGCCCGAGCTCCTACAATGAGCAGTTCTTC.

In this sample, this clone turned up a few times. The CDR3 protein is CASDETGDNTGELFF. The CDR3, as DNA: TGTGCCAGTGATGAGACAGGAGACAACACCGGGGAGCTGTTTTTT. V usage is TRBV19 and J usage is TRBJ2-2, with D possibly matching TRBD1 (6 bases). Germline V gives CDR1 LNHDA, CDR2 SQIVND (reference sequence). This CDR3 comprises 15 residues. The V end was cut by 8 bases, the J end by 2 bases, with 15 bases between.

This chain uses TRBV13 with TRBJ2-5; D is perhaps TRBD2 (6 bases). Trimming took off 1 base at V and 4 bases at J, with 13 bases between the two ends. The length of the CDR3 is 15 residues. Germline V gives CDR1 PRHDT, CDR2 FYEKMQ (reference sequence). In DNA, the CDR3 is TGTGCCAGCAGCTTAGCGGGGGAGCTGAGAGAGACCCAGTACTTC. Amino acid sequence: CASSLAGELRETQYF.

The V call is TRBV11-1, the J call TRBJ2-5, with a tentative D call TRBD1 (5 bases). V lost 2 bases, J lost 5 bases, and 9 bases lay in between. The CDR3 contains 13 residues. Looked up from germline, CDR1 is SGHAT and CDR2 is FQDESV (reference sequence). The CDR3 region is CASSLLGPETQYF. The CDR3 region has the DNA TGTGCCAGCAGCTTATTGGGGCCCGAGACCCAGTACTTC. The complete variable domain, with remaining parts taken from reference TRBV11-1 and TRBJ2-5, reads EAEVAQSPRYKITEKSQAVAFWCDPISGHATLYWYRQILGQGPELLVQFQDESVVDDSQLPKDRFSAERLKGVDSTLKIQPAELGDSAMYLCASSLLGPETQYFGPGTRLLVL.

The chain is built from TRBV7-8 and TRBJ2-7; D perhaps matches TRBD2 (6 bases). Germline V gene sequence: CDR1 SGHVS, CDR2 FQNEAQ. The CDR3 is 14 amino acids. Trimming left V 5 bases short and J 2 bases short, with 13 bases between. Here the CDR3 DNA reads TGTGCCAGCAGCGGCCGGAGGAGGGCCTACGAGCAGTACTTC. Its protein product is CASSGRRRAYEQYF.

The CDR3 DNA follows: TGTGCCAGCAGCTTACGGGAGACTGAAGCTTTCTTT. This sequence encodes CASSLRETEAFF. The rearrangement uses TRBV5-6 and TRBJ1-1; no firm D call. Per germline, CDR1 SGHDT and CDR2 YYEEEE. The CDR3 spans 12 residues. V lost 2 bases to trimming and J lost 5 bases, with 7 bases between them.

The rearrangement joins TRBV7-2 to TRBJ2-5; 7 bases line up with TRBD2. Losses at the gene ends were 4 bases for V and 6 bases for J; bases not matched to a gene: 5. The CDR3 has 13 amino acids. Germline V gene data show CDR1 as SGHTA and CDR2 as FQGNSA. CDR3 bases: TGTGCCAGCAGCTCATGGGGGGGGAAGACCCAGTACTTC. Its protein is CASSSWGGKTQYF.

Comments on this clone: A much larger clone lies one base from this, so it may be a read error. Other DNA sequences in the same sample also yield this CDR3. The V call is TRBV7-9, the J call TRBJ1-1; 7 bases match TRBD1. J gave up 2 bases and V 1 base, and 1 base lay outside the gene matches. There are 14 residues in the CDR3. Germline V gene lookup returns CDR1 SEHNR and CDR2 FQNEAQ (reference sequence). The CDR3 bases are TGTGCCAGCAGCTTAGGACAGGGTAACACTGAAGCTTTCTTT. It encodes CASSLGQGNTEAFF.

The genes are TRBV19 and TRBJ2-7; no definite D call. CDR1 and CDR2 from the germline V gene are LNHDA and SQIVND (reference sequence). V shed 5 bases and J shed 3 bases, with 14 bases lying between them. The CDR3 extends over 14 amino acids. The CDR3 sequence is CASSAGPTDYEQYF. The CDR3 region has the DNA TGTGCCAGTAGTGCCGGACCGACCGACTACGAGCAGTACTTC.

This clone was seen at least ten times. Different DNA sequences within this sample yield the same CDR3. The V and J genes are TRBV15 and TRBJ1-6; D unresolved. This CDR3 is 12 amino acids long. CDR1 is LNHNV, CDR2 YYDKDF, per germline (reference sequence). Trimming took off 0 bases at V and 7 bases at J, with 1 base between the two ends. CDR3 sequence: CATSRENSPLHF. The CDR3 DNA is TGTGCCACCAGCAGAGAGAATTCACCCCTCCACTTT.

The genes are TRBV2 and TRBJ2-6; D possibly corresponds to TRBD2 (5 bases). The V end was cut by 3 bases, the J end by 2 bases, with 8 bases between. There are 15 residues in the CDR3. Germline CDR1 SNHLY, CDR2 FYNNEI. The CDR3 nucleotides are TGTGCCAGCAGTGATCCCGGGACTGGGGCCAACGTCCTGACTTTC. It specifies CASSDPGTGANVLTF.

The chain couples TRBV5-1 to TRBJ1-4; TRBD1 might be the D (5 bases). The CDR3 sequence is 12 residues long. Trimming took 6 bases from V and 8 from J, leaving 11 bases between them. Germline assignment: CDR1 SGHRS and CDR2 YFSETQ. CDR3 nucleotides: TGCGCCAGCAAGGGGAGGAGGGAAAAACTGTTTTTT. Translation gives CASKGRREKLFF.

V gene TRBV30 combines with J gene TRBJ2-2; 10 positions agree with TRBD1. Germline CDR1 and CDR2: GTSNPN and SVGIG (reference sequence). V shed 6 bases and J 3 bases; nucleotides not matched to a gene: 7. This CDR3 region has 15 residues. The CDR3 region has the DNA TGTGCCTGCGGGACAGGGGTTTCGTACACCGGGGAGCTGTTTTTT. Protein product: CACGTGVSYTGELFF.

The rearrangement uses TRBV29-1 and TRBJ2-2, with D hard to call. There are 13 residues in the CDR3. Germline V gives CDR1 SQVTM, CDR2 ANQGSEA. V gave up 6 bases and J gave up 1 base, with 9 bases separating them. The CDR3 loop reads CSVAVQNTGELFF. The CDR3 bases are TGCAGCGTCGCTGTTCAGAACACCGGGGAGCTGTTTTTT.